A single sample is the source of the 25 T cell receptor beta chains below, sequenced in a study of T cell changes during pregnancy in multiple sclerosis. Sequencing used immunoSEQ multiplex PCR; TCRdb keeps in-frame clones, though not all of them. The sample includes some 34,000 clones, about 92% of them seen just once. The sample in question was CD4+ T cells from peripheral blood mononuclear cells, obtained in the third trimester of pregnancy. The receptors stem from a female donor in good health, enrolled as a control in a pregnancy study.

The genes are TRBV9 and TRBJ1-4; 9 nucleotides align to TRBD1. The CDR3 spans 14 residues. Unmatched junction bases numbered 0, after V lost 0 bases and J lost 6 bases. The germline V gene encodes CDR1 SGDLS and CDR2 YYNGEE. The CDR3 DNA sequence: TGTGCCAGCAGCGTAGGACAGGGGGATGAAAAACTGTTTTTT. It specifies CASSVGQGDEKLFF.

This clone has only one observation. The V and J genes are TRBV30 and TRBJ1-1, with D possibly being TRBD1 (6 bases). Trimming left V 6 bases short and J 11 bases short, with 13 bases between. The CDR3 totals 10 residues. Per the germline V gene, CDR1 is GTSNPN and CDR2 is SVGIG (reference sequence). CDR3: CACNRVEAFF. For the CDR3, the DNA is TGTGCCTGTAACAGGGTAGAGGCTTTCTTT.

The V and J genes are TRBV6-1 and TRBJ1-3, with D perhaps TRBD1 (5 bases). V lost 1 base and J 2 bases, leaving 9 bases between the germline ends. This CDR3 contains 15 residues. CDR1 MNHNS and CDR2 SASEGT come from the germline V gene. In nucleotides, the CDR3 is TGTGCCAGCAGTGAAGGGGCAGGGCCTGGAAACACCATATATTTT. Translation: CASSEGAGPGNTIYF.

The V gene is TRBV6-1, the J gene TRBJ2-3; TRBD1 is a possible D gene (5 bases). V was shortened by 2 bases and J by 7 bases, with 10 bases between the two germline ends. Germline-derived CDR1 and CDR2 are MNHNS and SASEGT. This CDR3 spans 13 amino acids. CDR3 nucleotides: TGTGCCAGCAGTGAAACAGACAGTTATACGCAGTATTTT. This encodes CASSETDSYTQYF.

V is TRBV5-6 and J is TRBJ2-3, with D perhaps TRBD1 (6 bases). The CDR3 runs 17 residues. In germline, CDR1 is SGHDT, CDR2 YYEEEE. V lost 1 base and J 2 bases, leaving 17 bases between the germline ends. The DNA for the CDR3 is TGTGCCAGCAGCTTGCCCGCCGACAGGAGATACACAGATACGCAGTATTTT. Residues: CASSLPADRRYTDTQYF.

CDR3 amino acids: CASSPAGGVSETQYF. The CDR3 DNA reads as TGTGCCAGCAGCCCCGCGGGGGGCGTGTCGGAGACCCAGTACTTC. V usage is TRBV7-3 and J usage is TRBJ2-5; 8 bases are a match to TRBD2. Germline-derived CDR1 and CDR2 are SGHTA and FQGTGA. Trimming took 5 bases from V and 5 from J; bases not matched to a gene: 10. CDR3 length: 15 amino acids. Together with reference TRBV7-3 and TRBJ2-5, the CDR3 gives the full variable domain: GAGVSQTPSNKVTEKGKYVELRCDPISGHTALYWYRQSLGQGPEFLIYFQGTGAADDSGLPNDRFFAVRPEGSVSTLKIQRTERGDSAVYLCASSPAGGVSETQYFGPGTRLLVL.

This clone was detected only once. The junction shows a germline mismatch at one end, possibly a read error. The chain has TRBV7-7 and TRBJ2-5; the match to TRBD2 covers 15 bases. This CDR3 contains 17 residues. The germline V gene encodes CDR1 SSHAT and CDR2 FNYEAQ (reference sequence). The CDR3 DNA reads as TGTGCTAGCAGCCAGGGACTAGCGGGGGGCGAGGGAGAGACCCAGTACTTC. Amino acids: CASSQGLAGGEGETQYF.

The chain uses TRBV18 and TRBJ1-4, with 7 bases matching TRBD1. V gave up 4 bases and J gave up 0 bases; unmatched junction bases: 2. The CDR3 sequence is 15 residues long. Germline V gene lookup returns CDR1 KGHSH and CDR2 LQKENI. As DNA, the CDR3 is TGTGCCAGCTCACAACAGGGGCCAACTAATGAAAAACTGTTTTTT. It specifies CASSQQGPTNEKLFF.

This chain's CDR3 is CASSLASVLNYGYTF. CDR3 bases: TGTGCCAGCAGCTTGGCTTCCGTTCTCAACTATGGCTACACCTTC. This chain connects TRBV5-6 to TRBJ1-2; D is ambiguous. V was clipped by 0 bases and J by 2 bases, with 11 bases between them. This CDR3 spans 15 amino acids. Germline assignment: CDR1 SGHDT and CDR2 YYEEEE. Based on the CDR3 plus reference TRBV5-6 and TRBJ1-2, the full variable domain is DAGVTQSPTHLIKTRGQQVTLRCSPKSGHDTVSWYQQALGQGPQFIFQYYEEEERQRGNFPDRFSGHQFPNYSSELNVNALLLGDSALYLCASSLASVLNYGYTFGSGTRLTVV.

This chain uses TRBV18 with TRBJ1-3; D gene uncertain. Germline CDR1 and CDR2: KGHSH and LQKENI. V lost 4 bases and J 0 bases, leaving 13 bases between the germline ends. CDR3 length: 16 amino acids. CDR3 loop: CASSLGLPSSGNTIYF. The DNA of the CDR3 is TGTGCCAGCTCACTCGGACTCCCGAGCTCTGGAAACACCATATATTTT.

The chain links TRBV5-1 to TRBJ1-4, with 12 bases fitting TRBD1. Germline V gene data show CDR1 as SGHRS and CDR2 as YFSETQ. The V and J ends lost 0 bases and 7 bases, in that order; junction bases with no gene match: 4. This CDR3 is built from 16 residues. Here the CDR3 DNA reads TGCGCCAGCAGCTTGGCTCCGGGACAGGGGGCTGAAAAACTGTTTTTT. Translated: CASSLAPGQGAEKLFF.

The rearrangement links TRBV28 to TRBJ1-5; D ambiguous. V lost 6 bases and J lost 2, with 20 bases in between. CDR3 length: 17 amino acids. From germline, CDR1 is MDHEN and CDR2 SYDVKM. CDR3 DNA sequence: TGTGCCAGCAGCTCCCCCGGGAATAGCGTCCGCAATCAGCCCCAGCATTTT. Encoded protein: CASSSPGNSVRNQPQHF.

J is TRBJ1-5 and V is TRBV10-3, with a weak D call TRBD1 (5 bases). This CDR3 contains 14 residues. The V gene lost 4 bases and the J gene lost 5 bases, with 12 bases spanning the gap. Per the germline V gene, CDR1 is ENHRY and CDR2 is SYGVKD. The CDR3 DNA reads TGTGCCATCAGTGGGGACTCAAGCTATCAGCCCCAGCATTTT. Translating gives CAISGDSSYQPQHF.

Here the CDR3 reads CASSQELAGYQTQYF. In nucleotides, the CDR3 is TGCGCCAGCAGCCAAGAGCTAGCGGGGTATCAGACCCAGTACTTC. The rearrangement links TRBV4-1 to TRBJ2-5; the match to TRBD2 covers 9 bases. After removal of 0 bases from V and 6 bases from J, the junction contained 5 bases not matched to a gene. Germline loops: CDR1 MGHRA, CDR2 YSYEKL. There are 15 residues in the CDR3.

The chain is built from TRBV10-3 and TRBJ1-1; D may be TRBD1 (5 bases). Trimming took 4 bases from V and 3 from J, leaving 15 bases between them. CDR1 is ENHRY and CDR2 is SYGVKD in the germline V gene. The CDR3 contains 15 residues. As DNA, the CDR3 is TGTGCCATCAGTGGGCCAGGGTTCGATGACACTGAAGCTTTCTTT. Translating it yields CAISGPGFDDTEAFF.

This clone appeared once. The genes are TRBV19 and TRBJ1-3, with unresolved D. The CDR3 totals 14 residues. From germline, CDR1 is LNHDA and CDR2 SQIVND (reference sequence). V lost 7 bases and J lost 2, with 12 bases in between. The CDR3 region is CASIKGAAGNTIYF. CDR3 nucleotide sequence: TGTGCCAGTATCAAGGGAGCGGCTGGAAACACCATATATTTT.

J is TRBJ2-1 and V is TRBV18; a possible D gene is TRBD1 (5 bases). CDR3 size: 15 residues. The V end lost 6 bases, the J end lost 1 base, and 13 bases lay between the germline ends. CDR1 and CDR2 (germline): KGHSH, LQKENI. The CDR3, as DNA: TGTGCCAGCTCTCTCCAGGGTAGGTCCTACAATGAGCAGTTCTTC. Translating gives CASSLQGRSYNEQFF.

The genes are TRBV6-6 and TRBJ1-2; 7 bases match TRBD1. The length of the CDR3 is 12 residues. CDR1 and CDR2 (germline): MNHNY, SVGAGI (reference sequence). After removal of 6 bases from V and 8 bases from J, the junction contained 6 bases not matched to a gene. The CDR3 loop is CASSREGGGYTF. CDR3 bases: TGTGCCAGCAGCAGAGAAGGGGGCGGCTACACCTTC.

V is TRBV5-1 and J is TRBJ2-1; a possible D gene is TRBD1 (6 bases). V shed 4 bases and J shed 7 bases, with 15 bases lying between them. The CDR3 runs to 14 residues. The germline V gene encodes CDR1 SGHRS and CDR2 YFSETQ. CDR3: CASSGRDTVNEQFF. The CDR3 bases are TGCGCCAGCAGCGGCCGGGACACCGTTAATGAGCAGTTCTTC. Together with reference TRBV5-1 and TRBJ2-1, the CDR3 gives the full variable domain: KAGVTQTPRYLIKTRGQQVTLSCSPISGHRSVSWYQQTPGQGLQFLFEYFSETQRNKGNFPGRFSGRQFSNSRSEMNVSTLELGDSALYLCASSGRDTVNEQFFGPGTRLTVL.

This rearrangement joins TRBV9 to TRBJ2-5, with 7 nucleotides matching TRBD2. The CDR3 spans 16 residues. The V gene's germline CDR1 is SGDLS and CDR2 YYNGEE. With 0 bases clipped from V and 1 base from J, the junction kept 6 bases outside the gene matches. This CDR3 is CASSVEAGLLQETQYF. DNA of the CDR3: TGTGCCAGCAGCGTAGAGGCGGGACTACTCCAAGAGACCCAGTACTTC.

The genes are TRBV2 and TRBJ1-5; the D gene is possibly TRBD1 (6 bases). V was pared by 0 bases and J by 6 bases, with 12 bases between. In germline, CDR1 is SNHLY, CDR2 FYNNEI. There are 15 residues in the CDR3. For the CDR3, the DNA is TGTGCCAGCAGTGAAGCCGCAGGGGCGGTTCAGCCCCAGCATTTT. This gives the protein CASSEAAGAVQPQHF.

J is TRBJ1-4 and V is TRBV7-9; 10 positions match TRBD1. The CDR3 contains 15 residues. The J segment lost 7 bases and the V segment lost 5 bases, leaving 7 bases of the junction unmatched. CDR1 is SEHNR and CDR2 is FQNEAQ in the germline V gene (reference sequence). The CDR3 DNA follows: TGTGCCAGCAGCGCCGGGACAGGGGTATTTGAAAAACTGTTTTTT. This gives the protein CASSAGTGVFEKLFF.

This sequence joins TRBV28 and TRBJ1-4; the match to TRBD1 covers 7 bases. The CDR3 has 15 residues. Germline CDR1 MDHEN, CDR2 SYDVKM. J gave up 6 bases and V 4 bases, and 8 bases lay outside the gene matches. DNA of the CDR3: TGTGCCAGCAGTTCTAAGACAGGGCCCTATGAAAAACTGTTTTTT. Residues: CASSSKTGPYEKLFF.

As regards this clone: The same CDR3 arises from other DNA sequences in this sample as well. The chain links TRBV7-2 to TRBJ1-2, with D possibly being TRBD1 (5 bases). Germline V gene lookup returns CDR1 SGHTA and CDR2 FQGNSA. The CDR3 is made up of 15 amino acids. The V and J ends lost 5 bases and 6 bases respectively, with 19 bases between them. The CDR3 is CASSRLQGGSNGYTF. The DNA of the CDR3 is TGTGCCAGCAGCCGTCTCCAGGGAGGTTCGAATGGCTACACCTTC.

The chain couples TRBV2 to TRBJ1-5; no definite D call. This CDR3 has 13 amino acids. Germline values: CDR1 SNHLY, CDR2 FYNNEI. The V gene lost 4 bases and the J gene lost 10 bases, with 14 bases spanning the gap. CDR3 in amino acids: CASSGTEEAPQHF. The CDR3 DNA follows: TGTGCCAGCAGTGGGACGGAGGAGGCACCCCAGCATTTT.